This T cell receptor beta chain was recovered during a study of blood T cell repertoires in COVID-19. Overall study context: Sample material is recorded as cDNA or gDNA derived from T cells, B-cell-depleted T cells, or PBMCs.

Original analysis: Reference gene primers were amplified, and this amplification served to estimate nucleated cell counts. The method was immunoSEQ multiplex PCR; TCRdb's version includes in-frame clones alone and lacks a portion of them. The V and J calls and clone size are taken from that table; D and trimming were inferred from the DNA. Here the sample spans about 280,000 clones, roughly 85% being singletons. The CDR3 runs to 13 residues. After removal of 1 base from V and 13 bases from J, the junction contained 8 bases not matched to a gene. Germline CDR1 reads SGHVS; CDR2 reads FQNEAQ. Ages ranged from about 18 to 100 years, with residence in about two dozen US areas. Assignment of participants to cohorts was predicated upon participant-reported clinical history.

The V gene is TRBV7-8, the J gene TRBJ1-1, with 8 bases aligning to TRBD1. The receptor comes from a woman aged 50 to 60 who had recovered from COVID-19. Material: PBMCs or T cells enriched from blood (not recorded which). The CDR3 DNA is TGTGCCAGCAGCTTAGAGTACGACAGGGGAAATTTCTTT. Protein product: CASSLEYDRGNFF.